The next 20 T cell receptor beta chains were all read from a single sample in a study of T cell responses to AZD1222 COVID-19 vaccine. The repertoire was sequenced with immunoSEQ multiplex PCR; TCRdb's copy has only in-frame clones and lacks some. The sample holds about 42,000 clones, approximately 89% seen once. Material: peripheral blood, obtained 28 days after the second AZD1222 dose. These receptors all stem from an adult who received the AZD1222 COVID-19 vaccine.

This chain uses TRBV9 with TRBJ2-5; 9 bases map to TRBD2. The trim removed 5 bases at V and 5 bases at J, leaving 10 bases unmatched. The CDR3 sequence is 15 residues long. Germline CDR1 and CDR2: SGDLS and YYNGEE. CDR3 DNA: TGTGCCAGCAGTGCCTCCGCGGGGGGGCCGGAGACCCAGTACTTC. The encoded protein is CASSASAGGPETQYF.

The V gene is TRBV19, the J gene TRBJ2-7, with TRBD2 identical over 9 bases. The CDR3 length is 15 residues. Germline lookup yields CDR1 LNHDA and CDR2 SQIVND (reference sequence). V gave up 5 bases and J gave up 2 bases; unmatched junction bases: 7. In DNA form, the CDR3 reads TGTGCCAGTAGTCCCCCGAGCGGGGGGACCTACGAGCAGTACTTC. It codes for CASSPPSGGTYEQYF.

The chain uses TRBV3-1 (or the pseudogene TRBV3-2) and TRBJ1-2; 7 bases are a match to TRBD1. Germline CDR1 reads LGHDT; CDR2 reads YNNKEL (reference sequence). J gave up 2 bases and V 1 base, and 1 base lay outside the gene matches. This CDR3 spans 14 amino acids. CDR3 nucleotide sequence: TGTGCCAGCAGCCAAGTGACAGGGAACTATGGCTACACCTTC. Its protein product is CASSQVTGNYGYTF.

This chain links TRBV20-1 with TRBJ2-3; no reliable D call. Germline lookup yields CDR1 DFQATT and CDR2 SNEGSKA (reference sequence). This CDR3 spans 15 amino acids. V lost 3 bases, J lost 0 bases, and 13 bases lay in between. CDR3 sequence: CSASPRQASTDTQYF. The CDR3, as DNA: TGCAGTGCTAGTCCTAGACAAGCTAGCACAGATACGCAGTATTTT.

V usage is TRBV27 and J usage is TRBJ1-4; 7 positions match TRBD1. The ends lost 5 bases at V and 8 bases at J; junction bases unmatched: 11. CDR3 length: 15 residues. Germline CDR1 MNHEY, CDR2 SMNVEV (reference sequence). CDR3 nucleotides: TGTGCCAGCAGTCGAGGGGAGGGGGCTCGGGAAAAACTGTTTTTT. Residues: CASSRGEGAREKLFF.

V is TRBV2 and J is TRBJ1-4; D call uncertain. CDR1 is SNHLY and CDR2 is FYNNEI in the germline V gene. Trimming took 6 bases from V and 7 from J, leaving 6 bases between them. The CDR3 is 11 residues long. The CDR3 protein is CASRSFEKLFF. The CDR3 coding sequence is TGTGCCAGCAGGAGTTTTGAAAAACTGTTTTTT.

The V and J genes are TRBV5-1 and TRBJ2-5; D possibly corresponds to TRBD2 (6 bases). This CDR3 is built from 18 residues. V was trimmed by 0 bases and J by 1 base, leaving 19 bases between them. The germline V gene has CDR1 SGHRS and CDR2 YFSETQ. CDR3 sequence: CASSLDPASAYFQETQYF. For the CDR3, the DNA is TGCGCCAGCAGCTTGGACCCGGCTAGCGCCTACTTCCAAGAGACCCAGTACTTC.

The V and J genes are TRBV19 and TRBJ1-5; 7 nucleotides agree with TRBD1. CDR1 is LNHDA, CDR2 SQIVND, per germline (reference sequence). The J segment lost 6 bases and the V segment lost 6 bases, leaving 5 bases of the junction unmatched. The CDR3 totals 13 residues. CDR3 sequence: CASSRQGGQPQHF. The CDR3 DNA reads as TGTGCCAGTAGCCGACAGGGAGGTCAGCCCCAGCATTTT.

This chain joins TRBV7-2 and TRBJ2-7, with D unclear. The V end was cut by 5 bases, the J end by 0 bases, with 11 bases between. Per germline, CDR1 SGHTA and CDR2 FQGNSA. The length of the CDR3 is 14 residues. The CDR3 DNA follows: TGTGCCAGCAGCCTTACGGTTAGCTCCTACGAGCAGTACTTC. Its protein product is CASSLTVSSYEQYF.

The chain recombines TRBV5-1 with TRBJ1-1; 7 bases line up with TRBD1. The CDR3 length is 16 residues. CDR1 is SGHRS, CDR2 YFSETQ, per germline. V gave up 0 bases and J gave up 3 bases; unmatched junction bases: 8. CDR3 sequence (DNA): TGCGCCAGCAGCTTGGCCAGAGGGGGCTGGGACACTGAAGCTTTCTTT. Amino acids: CASSLARGGWDTEAFF. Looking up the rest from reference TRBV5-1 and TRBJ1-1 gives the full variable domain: KAGVTQTPRYLIKTRGQQVTLSCSPISGHRSVSWYQQTPGQGLQFLFEYFSETQRNKGNFPGRFSGRQFSNSRSEMNVSTLELGDSALYLCASSLARGGWDTEAFFGQGTRLTVV.

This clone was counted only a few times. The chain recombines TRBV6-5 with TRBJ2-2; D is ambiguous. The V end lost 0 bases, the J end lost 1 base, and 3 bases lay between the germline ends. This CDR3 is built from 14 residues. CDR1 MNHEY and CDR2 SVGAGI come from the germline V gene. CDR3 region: CASSYSENTGELFF. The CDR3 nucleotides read TGTGCCAGCAGTTACTCGGAGAACACCGGGGAGCTGTTTTTT.

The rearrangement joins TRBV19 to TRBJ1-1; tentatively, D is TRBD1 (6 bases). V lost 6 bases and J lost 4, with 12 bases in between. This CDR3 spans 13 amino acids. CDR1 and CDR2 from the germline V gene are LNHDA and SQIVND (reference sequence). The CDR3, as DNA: TGTGCCAGTAGGGGGGGGCCCGGCACTGAAGCTTTCTTT. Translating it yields CASRGGPGTEAFF.

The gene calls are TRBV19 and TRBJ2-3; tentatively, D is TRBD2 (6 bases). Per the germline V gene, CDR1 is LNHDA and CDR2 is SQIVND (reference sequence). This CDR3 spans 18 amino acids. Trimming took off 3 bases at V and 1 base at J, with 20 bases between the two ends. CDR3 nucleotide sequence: TGTGCCAGTAGTATTGGGCCACACAGGACGGGGGGCACAGATACGCAGTATTTT. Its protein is CASSIGPHRTGGTDTQYF.

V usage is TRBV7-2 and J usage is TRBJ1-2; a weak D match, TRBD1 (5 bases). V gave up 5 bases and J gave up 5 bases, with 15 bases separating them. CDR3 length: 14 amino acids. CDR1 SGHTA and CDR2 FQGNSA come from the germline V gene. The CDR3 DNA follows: TGTGCCAGCAGCCCTTACGGGGGGGTGTATGGCTACACCTTC. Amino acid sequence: CASSPYGGVYGYTF. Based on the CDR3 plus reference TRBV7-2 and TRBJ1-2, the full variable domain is GAGVSQSPSNKVTEKGKDVELRCDPISGHTALYWYRQSLGQGLEFLIYFQGNSAPDKSGLPSDRFSAERTGGSVSTLTIQRTQQEDSAVYLCASSPYGGVYGYTFGSGTRLTVV.

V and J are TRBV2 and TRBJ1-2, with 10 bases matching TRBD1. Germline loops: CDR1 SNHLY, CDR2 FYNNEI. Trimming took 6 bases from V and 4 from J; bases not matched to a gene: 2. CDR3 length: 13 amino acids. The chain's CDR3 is CASRGTGAYGYTF. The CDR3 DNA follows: TGTGCCAGCAGGGGGACAGGGGCCTATGGCTACACCTTC.

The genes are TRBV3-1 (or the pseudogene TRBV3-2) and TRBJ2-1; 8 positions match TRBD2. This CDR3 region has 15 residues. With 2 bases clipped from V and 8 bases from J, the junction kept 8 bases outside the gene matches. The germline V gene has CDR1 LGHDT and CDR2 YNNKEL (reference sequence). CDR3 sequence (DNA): TGTGCCAGCAGCCAACCGGGACTAGTCAAAGATGAGCAGTTCTTC. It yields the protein CASSQPGLVKDEQFF.

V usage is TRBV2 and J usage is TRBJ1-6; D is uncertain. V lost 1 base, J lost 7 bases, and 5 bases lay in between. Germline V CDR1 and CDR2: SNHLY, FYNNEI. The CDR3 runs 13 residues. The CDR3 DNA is TGTGCCAGCAGTGAAGGGCGCAATTCACCCCTCCACTTT. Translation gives CASSEGRNSPLHF.

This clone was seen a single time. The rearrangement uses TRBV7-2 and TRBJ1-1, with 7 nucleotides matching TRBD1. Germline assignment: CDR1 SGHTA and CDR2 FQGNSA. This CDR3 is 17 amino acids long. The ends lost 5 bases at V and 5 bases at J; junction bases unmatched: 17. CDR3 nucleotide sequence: TGTGCCAGCAGCCCTAGGGTAGGGGGCGCAGGTTGGACTGAAGCTTTCTTT. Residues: CASSPRVGGAGWTEAFF.

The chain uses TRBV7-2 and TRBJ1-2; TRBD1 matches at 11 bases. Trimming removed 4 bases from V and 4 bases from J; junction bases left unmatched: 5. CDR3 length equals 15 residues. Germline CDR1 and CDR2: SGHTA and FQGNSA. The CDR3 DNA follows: TGTGCCAGCAGCTCCCGGACAGGGGGCATCTATGGCTACACCTTC. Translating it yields CASSSRTGGIYGYTF.

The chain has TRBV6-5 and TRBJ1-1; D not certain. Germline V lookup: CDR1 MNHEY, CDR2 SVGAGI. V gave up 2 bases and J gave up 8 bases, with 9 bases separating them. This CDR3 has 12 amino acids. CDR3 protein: CASSYIPGEAFF. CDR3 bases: TGTGCCAGCAGTTACATCCCGGGGGAAGCTTTCTTT.